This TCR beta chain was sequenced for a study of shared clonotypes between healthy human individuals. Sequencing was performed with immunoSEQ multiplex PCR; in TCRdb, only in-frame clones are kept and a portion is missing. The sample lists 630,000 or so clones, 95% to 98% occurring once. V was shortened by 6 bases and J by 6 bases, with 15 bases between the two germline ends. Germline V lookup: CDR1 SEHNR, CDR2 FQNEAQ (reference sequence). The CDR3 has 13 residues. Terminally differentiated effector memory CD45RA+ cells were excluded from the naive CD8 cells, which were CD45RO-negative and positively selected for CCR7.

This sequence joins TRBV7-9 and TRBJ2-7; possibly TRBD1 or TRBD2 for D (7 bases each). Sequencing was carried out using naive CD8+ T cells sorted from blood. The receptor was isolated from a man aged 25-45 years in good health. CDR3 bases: TGTGCCAGCAGACCCACAGGGGAGGGCGAGCAGTACTTC. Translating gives CASRPTGEGEQYF.